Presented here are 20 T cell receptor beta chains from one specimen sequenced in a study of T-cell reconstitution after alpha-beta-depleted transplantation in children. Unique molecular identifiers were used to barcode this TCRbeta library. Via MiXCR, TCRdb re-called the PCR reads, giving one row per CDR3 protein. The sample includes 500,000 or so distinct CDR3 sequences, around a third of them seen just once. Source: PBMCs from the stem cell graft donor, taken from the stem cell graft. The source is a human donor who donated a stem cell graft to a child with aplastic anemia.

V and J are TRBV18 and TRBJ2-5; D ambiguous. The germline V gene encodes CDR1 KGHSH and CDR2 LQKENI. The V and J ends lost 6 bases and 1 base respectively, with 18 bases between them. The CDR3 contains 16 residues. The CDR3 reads CASSRLARNSQETQYF. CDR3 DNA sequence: TGTGCCAGCTCCCGTCTCGCTCGGAACAGCCAAGAGACCCAGTACTTC.

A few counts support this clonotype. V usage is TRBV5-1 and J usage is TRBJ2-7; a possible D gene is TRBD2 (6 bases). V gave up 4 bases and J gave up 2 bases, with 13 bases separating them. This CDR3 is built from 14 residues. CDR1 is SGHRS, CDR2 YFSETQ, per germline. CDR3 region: CASSPLSGAYEQYF. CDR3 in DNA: TGCGCCAGCAGCCCCCTTTCGGGAGCCTACGAGCAGTACTTC. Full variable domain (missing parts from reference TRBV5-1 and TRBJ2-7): KAGVTQTPRYLIKTRGQQVTLSCSPISGHRSVSWYQQTPGQGLQFLFEYFSETQRNKGNFPGRFSGRQFSNSRSEMNVSTLELGDSALYLCASSPLSGAYEQYFGPGTRLTVT.

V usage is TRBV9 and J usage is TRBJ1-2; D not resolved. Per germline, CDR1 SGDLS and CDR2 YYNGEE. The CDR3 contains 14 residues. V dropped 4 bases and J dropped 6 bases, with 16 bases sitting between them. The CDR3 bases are TGTGCCAGCAGCCCCTGGACGGGCGAGCATGGCTACACCTTC. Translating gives CASSPWTGEHGYTF.

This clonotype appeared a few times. Written as DNA, the CDR3 is TGTGCCAGCAGCGAGGGGGCCTCTAGCGGGGGCACAGATACGCAGTATTTT. It encodes CASSEGASSGGTDTQYF. V is TRBV9 and J is TRBJ2-3; 9 positions match TRBD2. Germline V gene sequence: CDR1 SGDLS, CDR2 YYNGEE. With V trimmed by 3 bases and J by 1 base, 9 bases remained unmatched. The CDR3 consists of 17 residues.

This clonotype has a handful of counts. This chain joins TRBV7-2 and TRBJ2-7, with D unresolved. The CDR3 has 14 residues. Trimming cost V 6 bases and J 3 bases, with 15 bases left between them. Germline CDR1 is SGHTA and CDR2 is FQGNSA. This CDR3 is CASSPGDLFYEQYF. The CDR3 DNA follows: TGTGCCAGCAGTCCAGGAGACCTCTTCTACGAGCAGTACTTC.

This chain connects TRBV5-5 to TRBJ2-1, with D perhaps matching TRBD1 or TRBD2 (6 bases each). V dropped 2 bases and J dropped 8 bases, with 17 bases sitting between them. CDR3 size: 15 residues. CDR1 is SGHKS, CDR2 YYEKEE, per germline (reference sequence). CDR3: CASSLILVGGHEQFF. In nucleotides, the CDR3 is TGTGCCAGCAGCTTAATTCTCGTCGGGGGCCATGAGCAGTTCTTC.

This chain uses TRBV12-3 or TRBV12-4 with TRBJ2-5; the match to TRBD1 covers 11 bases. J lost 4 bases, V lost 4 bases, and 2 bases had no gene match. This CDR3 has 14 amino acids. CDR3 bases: TGTGCCAGCAGTTGGACAGGGGGCTTAGAGACCCAGTACTTC. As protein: CASSWTGGLETQYF.

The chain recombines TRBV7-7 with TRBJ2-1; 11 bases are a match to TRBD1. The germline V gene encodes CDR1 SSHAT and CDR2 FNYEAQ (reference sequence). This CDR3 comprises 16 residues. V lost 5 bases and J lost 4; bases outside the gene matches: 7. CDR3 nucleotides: TGTGCCAGCAGCCTCCCGGGACAGGGGGGTTACAATGAGCAGTTCTTC. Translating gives CASSLPGQGGYNEQFF.

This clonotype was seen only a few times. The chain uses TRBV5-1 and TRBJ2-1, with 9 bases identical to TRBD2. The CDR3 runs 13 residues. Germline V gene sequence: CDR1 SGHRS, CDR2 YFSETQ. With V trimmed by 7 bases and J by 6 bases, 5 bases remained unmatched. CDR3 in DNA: TGCGCCAGCGCGCTAGCGGGACCCAATGAGCAGTTCTTC. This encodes CASALAGPNEQFF.

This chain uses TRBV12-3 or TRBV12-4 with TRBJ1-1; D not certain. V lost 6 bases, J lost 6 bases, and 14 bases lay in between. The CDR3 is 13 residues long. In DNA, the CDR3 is TGTGCCAGCAGGGAGGGCGGAGGGCCTGAAGCTTTCTTT. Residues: CASREGGGPEAFF.

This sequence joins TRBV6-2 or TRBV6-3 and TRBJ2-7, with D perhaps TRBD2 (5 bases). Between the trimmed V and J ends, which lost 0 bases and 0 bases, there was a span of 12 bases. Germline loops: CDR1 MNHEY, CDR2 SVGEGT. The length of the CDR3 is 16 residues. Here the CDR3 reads CASSYSRDLFSYEQYF. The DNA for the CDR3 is TGTGCCAGCAGTTACTCGAGGGATCTCTTCTCCTACGAGCAGTACTTC.

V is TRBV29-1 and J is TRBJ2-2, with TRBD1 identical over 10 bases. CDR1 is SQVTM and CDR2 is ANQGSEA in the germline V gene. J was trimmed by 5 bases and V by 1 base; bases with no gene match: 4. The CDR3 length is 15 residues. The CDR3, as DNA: TGCAGCGTTGAAGGGACAGGGGGATTGACCGGGGAGCTGTTTTTT. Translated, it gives CSVEGTGGLTGELFF.

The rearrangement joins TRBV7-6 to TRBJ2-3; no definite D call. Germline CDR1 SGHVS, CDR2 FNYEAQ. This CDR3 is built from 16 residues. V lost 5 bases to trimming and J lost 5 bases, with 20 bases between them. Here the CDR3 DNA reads TGTGCCAGCAGCCAACCCCTCCAGGAAAGAGGAGATACGCAGTATTTT. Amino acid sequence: CASSQPLQERGDTQYF.

As DNA, the CDR3 is TGTGCCAGCAGCTTCCCGGCGATTCATCAAGAGACCCAGTACTTC. Protein: CASSFPAIHQETQYF. The chain joins TRBV5-5 to TRBJ2-5, with D hard to call. The ends were cut back, 2 bases at V and 2 bases at J, with 13 bases in the middle. Germline assignment: CDR1 SGHKS and CDR2 YYEKEE (reference sequence). This CDR3 has 15 residues. The entire variable domain, with the rest obtained from reference TRBV5-5 and TRBJ2-5, is as follows: DAGVTQSPTHLIKTRGQQVTLRCSPISGHKSVSWYQQVLGQGPQFIFQYYEKEERGRGNFPDRFSARQFPNYSSELNVNALLLGDSALYLCASSFPAIHQETQYFGPGTRLLVL.

CDR3 DNA sequence: TGTGCCAGCAGCGTAGCCCCGACAGGGCAAGAGACCCAGTACTTC. This sequence encodes CASSVAPTGQETQYF. The chain has TRBV9 and TRBJ2-5; 7 bases fit TRBD1. V trimming: 0 bases; J trimming: 2 bases; junction bases outside the gene matches: 4. Germline assignment: CDR1 SGDLS and CDR2 YYNGEE. This CDR3 has 15 amino acids.

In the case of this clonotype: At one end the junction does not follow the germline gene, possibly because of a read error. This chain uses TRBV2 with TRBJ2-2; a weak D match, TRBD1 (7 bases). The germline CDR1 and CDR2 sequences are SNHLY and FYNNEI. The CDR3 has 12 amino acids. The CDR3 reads CAPGGNAGELFF. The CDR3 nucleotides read TGTGCCCCAGGGGGGAACGCCGGGGAGCTGTTTTTT.

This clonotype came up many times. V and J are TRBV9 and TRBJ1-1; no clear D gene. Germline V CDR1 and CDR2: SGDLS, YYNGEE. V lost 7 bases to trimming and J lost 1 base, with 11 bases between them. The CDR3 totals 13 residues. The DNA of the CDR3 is TGTGCCAGCTCTGGGCGGGAGAACACTGAAGCTTTCTTT. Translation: CASSGRENTEAFF.

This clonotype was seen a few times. CDR3 loop: CASSPVAGGSYNEQFF. For the CDR3, the DNA is TGTGCCAGCAGCCCAGTAGCGGGAGGTTCCTACAATGAGCAGTTCTTC. The rearrangement joins TRBV7-2 to TRBJ2-1; 10 bases map to TRBD2. The V segment lost 5 bases and the J segment 1 base; nucleotides outside the gene matches: 5. The germline gives CDR1 SGHTA, CDR2 FQGNSA. The CDR3 is made up of 16 amino acids.

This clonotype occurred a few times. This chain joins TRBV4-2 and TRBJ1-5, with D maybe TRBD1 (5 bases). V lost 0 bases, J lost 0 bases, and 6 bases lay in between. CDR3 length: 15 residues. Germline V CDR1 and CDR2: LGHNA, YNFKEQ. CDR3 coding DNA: TGTGCCAGCAGCCAAGAGGGGGGTAGCAATCAGCCCCAGCATTTT. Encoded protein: CASSQEGGSNQPQHF.

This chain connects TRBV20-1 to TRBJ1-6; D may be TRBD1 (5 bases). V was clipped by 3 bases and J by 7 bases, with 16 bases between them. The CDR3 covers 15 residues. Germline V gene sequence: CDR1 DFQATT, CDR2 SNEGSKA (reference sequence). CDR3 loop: CSASHGTIVNSPLHF. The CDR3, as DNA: TGCAGTGCTAGTCATGGGACCATAGTCAATTCACCCCTCCACTTT.